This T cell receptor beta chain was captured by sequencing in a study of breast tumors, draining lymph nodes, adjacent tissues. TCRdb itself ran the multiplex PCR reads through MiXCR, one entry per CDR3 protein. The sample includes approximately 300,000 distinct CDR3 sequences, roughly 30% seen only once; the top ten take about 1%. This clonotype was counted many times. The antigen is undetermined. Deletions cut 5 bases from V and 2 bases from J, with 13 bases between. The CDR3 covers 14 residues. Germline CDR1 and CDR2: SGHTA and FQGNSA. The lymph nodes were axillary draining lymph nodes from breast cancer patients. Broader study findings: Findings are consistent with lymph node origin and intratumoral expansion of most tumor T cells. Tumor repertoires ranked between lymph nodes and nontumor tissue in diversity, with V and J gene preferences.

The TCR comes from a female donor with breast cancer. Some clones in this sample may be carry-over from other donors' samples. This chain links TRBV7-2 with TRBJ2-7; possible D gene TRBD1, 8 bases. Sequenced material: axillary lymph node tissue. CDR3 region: CASSKQGGAYEQYF. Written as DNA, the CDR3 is TGTGCCAGCAGCAAACAGGGGGGGGCCTACGAGCAGTACTTC.